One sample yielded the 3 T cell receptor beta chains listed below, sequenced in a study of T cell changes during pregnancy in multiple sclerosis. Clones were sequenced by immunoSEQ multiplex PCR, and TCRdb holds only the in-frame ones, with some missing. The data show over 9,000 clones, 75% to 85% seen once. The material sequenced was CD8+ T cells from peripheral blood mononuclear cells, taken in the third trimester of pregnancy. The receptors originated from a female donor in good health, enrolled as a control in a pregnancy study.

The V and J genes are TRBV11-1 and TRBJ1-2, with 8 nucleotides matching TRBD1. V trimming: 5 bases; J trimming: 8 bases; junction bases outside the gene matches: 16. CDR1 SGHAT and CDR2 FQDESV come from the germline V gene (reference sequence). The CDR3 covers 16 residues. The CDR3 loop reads CASSPDRAYSISGYTF. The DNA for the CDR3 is TGTGCCAGCAGCCCGGACAGGGCCTATTCAATTTCGGGCTACACCTTC.

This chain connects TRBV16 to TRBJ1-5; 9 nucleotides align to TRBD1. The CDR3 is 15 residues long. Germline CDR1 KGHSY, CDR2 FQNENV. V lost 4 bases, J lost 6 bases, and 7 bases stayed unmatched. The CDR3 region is CASSLTGTGIQPQHF. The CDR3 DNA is TGTGCCAGCAGCCTCACCGGGACAGGGATTCAGCCCCAGCATTTT.

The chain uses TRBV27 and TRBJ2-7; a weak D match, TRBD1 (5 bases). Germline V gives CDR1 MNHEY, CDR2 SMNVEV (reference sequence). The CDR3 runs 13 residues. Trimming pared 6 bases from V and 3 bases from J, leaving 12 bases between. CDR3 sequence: CASSPTAYYEQYF. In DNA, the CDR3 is TGTGCCAGCAGCCCGACAGCGTACTACGAGCAGTACTTC.